This is a list of T cell receptor beta chains from one sample in a study of T cells in localized non-small cell lung cancer. The assay was immunoSEQ multiplex PCR, and TCRdb's table has in-frame clones only and misses some. The sample lists roughly 48,000 clones; roughly 80% were seen once. Sequencing was performed on peripheral blood, taken before any cancer treatment. The receptors originated from a man aged 35-75 years with stage I squamous cell lung carcinoma. The CDR3 runs from the conserved cysteine through the conserved F or W. The D gene is left open where the match is weak. A row's size may be missing; if present it is once, few, many or a size class.

TRBV6-1	once	TRBJ1-3	TRBD1	TGTGCCAGCAGTGAACACAGGGGGTCCTCCGGAAACACCATATATTTT	CASSEHRGSSGNTIYF
TRBV28	NA	TRBJ1-6	TRBD1	TGTGCCAGCAGTTTAGGGACAGGTTTACGCTATAATTCACCCCTCCACTTT	CASSLGTGLRYNSPLHF
TRBV7-9	NA	TRBJ1-6	NA	TGTGCCAGCAGGGACGGGGGGCCGAATTCACCCCTCCACTTT	CASRDGGPNSPLHF
TRBV20-1	few	TRBJ2-7	NA	TGCAGTGCCCGGGACTACGAGCAGTACTTC	CSARDYEQYF
TRBV25-1	NA	TRBJ1-3	NA	TGTGCCAGCAGTGACGATTACACCATATATTTT	CASSDDYTIYF
TRBV6-6	NA	TRBJ1-3	NA	TGTGCCAGCAGTTACATCGGGGGTGGAAACACCATATATTTT	CASSYIGGGNTIYF
TRBV7-3	NA	TRBJ2-1	TRBD2	TGTGCCAGCAGTACTAGCGGGGGGAGCTACAATGAGCAGTTCTTC	CASSTSGGSYNEQFF
TRBV28	NA	TRBJ1-4	NA	TGTGCCAGCAGTTTTCCCCCTGGGGGGGCGGGTAATGAAAAACTGTTTTTT	CASSFPPGGAGNEKLFF
TRBV28	few	TRBJ1-1	NA	TGTGCCAGCAGTTTGAGAGGGAACACTGAAGCTTTCTTT	CASSLRGNTEAFF
TRBV6-1	once	TRBJ1-5	TRBD1	TGTGCCAGCATGTCGACAGGGTCGAGTCAGCCCCAGCATTTT	CASMSTGSSQPQHF
TRBV4-1	NA	TRBJ2-3	TRBD1	TGCGCCAGCAGCCAAGATTCAGTAGGGACAGGGCCCCTTACGCAGTATTTT	CASSQDSVGTGPLTQYF
TRBV5-4	NA	TRBJ2-1	NA	TGTGCCAGCAGCTTAGTGGGTGGGAATGAGCAGTTCTTC	CASSLVGGNEQFF
TRBV5-5	NA	TRBJ1-3	NA	TGTGCCAGCAGCTTGACGACGGGGTATGGAAACACCATATATTTT	CASSLTTGYGNTIYF
TRBV6-1	few	TRBJ1-2	TRBD1	TGTGCCAGCAGTCGGACAGGGGGAGGAAGTGGCTACACCTTC	CASSRTGGGSGYTF
TRBV4-1	NA	TRBJ1-4	NA	TGCGCCAGCAGCCAAGGTCAGGGGCGGAATGAAAAACTGTTTTTT	CASSQGQGRNEKLFF
TRBV27	NA	TRBJ2-7	NA	TGTGCCAGCGGATATAGGGTTAGATACTCCTACGAGCAGTACTTC	CASGYRVRYSYEQYF
TRBV5-1	NA	TRBJ2-3	NA	TGCGCCAGCAGCTTGGCACTACCCACAGATACGCAGTATTTT	CASSLALPTDTQYF
TRBV10-3	NA	TRBJ2-1	TRBD2	TGTGCCATCAGTGAGTCCTGGCCTAGCGGGTCCGCCTACAATGAGCAGTTCTTC	CAISESWPSGSAYNEQFF
TRBV15	NA	TRBJ2-3	NA	TGTGCCACCAGCAGGGAGGGGGATACGCAGTATTTT	CATSREGDTQYF
TRBV19	NA	TRBJ2-7	NA	TGTGCCAGTAGTATCGCGGGGGCGCGATACGAGCAGTACTTC	CASSIAGARYEQYF
TRBV6-5	NA	TRBJ2-7	NA	TGTGCCAGCTTCGCCCGCACGGGCTACGAGCAGTACTTC	CASFARTGYEQYF
TRBV7-9	NA	TRBJ1-2	TRBD1	TGTGCCAGCATTCCGGACAGGGGGCGCTTTGGTGGCTACACCTTC	CASIPDRGRFGGYTF
TRBV11-1	once	TRBJ2-7	NA	TGTGCCAGCAGCCGCCTGTCTAGCTCCTACGAGCAGTACTTC	CASSRLSSSYEQYF
TRBV7-2	few	TRBJ1-2	TRBD1	TGTGCCAGCAGCTTAGGGACAGGGTTCTCTGGCTACACCTTC	CASSLGTGFSGYTF
TRBV11-2	NA	TRBJ2-1	NA	TGTGCCAGCAGCTTAGGACAGTCTACCTACAATGAGCAGTTCTTC	CASSLGQSTYNEQFF
TRBV18	NA	TRBJ2-6	NA	TGTGCCAGCTCGCCCTCGCGGGGCTCTGGGGCCAACGTCCTGACTTTC	CASSPSRGSGANVLTF
TRBV6-1	NA	TRBJ2-3	TRBD2	TGTGCCAGCAGTGCCAGCGGGGGGGCCTCAGGCTTCGCGCAGTATTTT	CASSASGGASGFAQYF
TRBV4-1	once	TRBJ2-3	TRBD2	TGCGCCAGCAGCCAAGATGAGGGACTAGTGCCAGATACGCAGTATTTT	CASSQDEGLVPDTQYF
TRBV19	NA	TRBJ1-5	NA	TGTGCCAGTAGTATCACAGGGTCTAGCAATCAGCCCCAGCATTTT	CASSITGSSNQPQHF
TRBV5-1	NA	TRBJ2-2	NA	TGCGCCAGCAAACCTGCCGCGATCGGGGAGCTGTTTTTT	CASKPAAIGELFF